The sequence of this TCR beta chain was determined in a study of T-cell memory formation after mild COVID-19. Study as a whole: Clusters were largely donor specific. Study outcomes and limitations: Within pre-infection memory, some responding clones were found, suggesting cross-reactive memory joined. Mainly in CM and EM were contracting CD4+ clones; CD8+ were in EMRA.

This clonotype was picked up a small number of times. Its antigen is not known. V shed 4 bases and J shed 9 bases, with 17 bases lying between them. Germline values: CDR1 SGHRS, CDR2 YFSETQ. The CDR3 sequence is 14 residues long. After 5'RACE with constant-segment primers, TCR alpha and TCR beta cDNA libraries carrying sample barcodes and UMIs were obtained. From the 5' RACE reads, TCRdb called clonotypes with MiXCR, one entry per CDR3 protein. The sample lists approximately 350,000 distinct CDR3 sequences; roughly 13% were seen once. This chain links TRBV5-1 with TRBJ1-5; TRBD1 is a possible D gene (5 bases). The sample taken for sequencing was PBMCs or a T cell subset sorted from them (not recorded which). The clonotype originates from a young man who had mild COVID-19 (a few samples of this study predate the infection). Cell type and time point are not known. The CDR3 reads CASSTTAGGGPQHF. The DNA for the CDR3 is TGCGCCAGCAGCACGACGGCTGGGGGAGGGCCCCAGCATTTT. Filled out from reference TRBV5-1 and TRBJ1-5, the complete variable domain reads KAGVTQTPRYLIKTRGQQVTLSCSPISGHRSVSWYQQTPGQGLQFLFEYFSETQRNKGNFPGRFSGRQFSNSRSEMNVSTLELGDSALYLCASSTTAGGGPQHFGDGTRLSIL.